Included here is one T cell receptor (beta chain) sequence, with context. The data stem from a study of blood T cell repertoires in COVID-19. About the research overall: The study drew acute and convalescent COVID-19 samples from the United States, Italy and Spain. Nucleic acid was either cDNA or gDNA, and it came from T cells, B-cell-depleted T cells, or PBMCs.

V lost 4 bases to trimming and J lost 3 bases, with 16 bases between them. The length of the CDR3 is 15 residues. Germline-derived CDR1 and CDR2 are SGHTS and YDEGEE. Original analysis: Amplifying reference gene primers gave estimates of nucleated cell counts. The protocol was immunoSEQ multiplex PCR, while the TCRdb copy is restricted to in-frame clones and leaves out a portion. That table gives V, J and clone size, and the DNA gave D and trimming. The sample has about 260,000 clones, about nine tenths seen once. The receptor was isolated from a person between 18 and 35 years old with COVID-19, enrolled during active disease. The genes are TRBV5-8 and TRBJ1-1; D remains unclear. The sequencing sample was made of peripheral blood. The CDR3 sequence: CASSLTTRGDTEAFF. CDR3 DNA sequence: TGTGCCAGCAGCCTCACGACCCGCGGTGACACTGAAGCTTTCTTT.